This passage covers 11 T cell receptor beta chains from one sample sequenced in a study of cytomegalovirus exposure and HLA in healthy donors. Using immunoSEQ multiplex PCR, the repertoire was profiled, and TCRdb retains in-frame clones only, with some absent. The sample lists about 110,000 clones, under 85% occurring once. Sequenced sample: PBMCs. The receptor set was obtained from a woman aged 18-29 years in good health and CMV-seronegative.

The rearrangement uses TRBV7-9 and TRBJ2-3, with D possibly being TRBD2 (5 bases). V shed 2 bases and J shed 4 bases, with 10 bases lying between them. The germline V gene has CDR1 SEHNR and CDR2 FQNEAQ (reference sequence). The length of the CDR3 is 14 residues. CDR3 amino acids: CASSLLSGPDTQYF. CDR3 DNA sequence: TGTGCCAGCAGCTTACTGAGCGGCCCAGATACGCAGTATTTT.

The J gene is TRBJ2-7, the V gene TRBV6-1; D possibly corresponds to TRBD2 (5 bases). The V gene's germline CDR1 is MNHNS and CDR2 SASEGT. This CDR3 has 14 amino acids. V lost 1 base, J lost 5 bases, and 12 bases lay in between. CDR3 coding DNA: TGTGCCAGCAGTGAAGATCCTTCGAGGGACGAGCAGTACTTC. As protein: CASSEDPSRDEQYF.

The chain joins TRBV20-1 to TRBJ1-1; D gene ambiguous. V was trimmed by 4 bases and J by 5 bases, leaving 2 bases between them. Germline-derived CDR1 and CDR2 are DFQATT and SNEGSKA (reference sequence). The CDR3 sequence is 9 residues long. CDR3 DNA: TGCAGTGCTACGACTGAAGCTTTCTTT. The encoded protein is CSATTEAFF.

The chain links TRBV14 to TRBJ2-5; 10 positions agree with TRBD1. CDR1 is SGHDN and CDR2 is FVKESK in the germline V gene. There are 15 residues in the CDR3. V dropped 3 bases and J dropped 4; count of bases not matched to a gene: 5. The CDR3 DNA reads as TGTGCCAGCAGCCATCACCGGGACAGGGGAGAGACCCAGTACTTC. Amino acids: CASSHHRDRGETQYF.

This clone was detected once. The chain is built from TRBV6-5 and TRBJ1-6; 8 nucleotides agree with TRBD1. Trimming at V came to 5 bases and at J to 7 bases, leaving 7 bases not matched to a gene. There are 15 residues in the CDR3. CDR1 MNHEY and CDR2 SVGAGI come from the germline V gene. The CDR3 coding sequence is TGTGCCAGCAGTCTACAGGGGGTGGGGAATTCACCCCTCCACTTT. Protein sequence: CASSLQGVGNSPLHF.

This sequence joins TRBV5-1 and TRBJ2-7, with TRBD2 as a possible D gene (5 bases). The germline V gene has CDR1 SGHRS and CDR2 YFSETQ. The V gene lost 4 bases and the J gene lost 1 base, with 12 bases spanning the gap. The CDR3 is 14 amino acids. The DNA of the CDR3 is TGCGCCAGCAGCGGCGGACTCGGTTCCTACGAGCAGTACTTC. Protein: CASSGGLGSYEQYF. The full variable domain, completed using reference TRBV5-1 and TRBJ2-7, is KAGVTQTPRYLIKTRGQQVTLSCSPISGHRSVSWYQQTPGQGLQFLFEYFSETQRNKGNFPGRFSGRQFSNSRSEMNVSTLELGDSALYLCASSGGLGSYEQYFGPGTRLTVT.

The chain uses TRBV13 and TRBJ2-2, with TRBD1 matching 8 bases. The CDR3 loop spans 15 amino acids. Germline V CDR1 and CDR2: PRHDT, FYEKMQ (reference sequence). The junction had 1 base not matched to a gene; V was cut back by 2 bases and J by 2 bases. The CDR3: CASSLQGANTGELFF. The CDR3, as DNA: TGTGCCAGCAGCTTACAGGGGGCCAACACCGGGGAGCTGTTTTTT.

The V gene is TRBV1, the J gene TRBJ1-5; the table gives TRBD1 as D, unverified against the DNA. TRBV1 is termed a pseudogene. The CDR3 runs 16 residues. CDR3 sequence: CTSSQPRYRNNQPQHF. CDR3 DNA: TGCACCAGCAGCCAACCCCGTTACAGAAACAATCAGCCCCAGCATTTT.

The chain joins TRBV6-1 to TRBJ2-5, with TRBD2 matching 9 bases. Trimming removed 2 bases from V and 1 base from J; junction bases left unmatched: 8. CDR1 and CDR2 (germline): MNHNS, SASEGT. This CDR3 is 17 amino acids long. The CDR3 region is CASSEWAGGIPQETQYF. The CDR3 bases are TGTGCCAGCAGTGAATGGGCGGGGGGGATCCCCCAAGAGACCCAGTACTTC.

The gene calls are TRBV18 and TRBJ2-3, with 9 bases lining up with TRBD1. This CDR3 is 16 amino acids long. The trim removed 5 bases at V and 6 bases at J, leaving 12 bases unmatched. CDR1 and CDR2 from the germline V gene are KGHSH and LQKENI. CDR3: CASSTLPGQGSDTQYF. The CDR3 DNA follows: TGTGCCAGCTCAACCCTACCGGGACAGGGTTCGGATACGCAGTATTTT. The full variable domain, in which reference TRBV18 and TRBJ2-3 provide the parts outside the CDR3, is NAGVMQNPRHLVRRRGQEARLRCSPMKGHSHVYWYRQLPEEGLKFMVYLQKENIIDESGMPKERFSAEFPKEGPSILRIQQVVRGDSAAYFCASSTLPGQGSDTQYFGPGTRLTVL.

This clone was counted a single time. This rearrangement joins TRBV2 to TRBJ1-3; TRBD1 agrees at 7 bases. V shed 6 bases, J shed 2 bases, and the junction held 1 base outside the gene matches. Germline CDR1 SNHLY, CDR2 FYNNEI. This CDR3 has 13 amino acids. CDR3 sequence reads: CASRRGPGNTIYF. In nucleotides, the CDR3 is TGTGCCAGCAGGAGGGGGCCTGGAAACACCATATATTTT.